These 2 T cell receptor beta chains were all obtained from the same sample, sequenced in a study of blood T cell repertoires in COVID-19. The repertoire was sequenced with immunoSEQ multiplex PCR; TCRdb's copy has only in-frame clones and lacks some. Among under 450,000 clones, around 89% were seen once, and the ten largest hold around 12%. The specimen was peripheral blood. The source is a woman aged 45-65 years with COVID-19, enrolled during active disease.

This chain connects TRBV28 to TRBJ1-4; maybe TRBD1 (5 bases). Per the germline V gene, CDR1 is MDHEN and CDR2 is SYDVKM. Trimming pared 5 bases from V and 7 bases from J, leaving 14 bases between. The CDR3 covers 14 residues. CDR3 coding DNA: TGTGCCAGCAGTCCCCACGGGGGGAGTGAAAAACTGTTTTTT. Protein product: CASSPHGGSEKLFF.

The chain couples TRBV4-1 to TRBJ1-4; 8 positions match TRBD1. CDR1 MGHRA and CDR2 YSYEKL come from the germline V gene. The CDR3 consists of 11 residues. Losses at the gene ends were 4 bases for V and 12 bases for J; bases not matched to a gene: 1. The CDR3 sequence: CASSLTGELFF. The CDR3 DNA reads TGCGCCAGCAGCCTGACAGGGGAACTGTTTTTT.